Shown below are 2 T cell receptor beta chains from a single sample sequenced in a study of T cell repertoires in cytomegalovirus infection. TCRdb called the reads again in MiXCR, with one record for every CDR3 protein. The data show approximately 500,000 distinct CDR3 sequences, approximately 15% seen once. What was sequenced was CD8+ T cells from PBMCs. The source of these receptors is a human donor in good health (CMV status not recorded). Some clones in this sample may be carry-over from other donors' samples.

The table lists this clonotype with a few counts. The chain employs TRBV27 and TRBJ2-5; 9 bases fit TRBD1. Germline CDR1 is MNHEY and CDR2 is SMNVEV (reference sequence). This CDR3 is 15 amino acids long. V was clipped by 4 bases and J by 5 bases; unmatched bases: 8. This chain's CDR3 is CASSSDRGGGETQYF. The CDR3 nucleotides are TGTGCCAGCAGTTCGGACAGGGGAGGCGGGGAGACCCAGTACTTC.

This clonotype was seen more than once but under ten times. This chain joins TRBV2 and TRBJ2-1; 8 bases align to TRBD1. The CDR3 consists of 15 residues. The germline V gene has CDR1 SNHLY and CDR2 FYNNEI. Trimming removed 6 bases from V and 0 bases from J; junction bases left unmatched: 4. The CDR3 DNA reads as TGTGCCAGCAGGGGACAGGATAGCTCCTACAATGAGCAGTTCTTC. Protein: CASRGQDSSYNEQFF.